This T cell receptor beta chain is from a study of Graves' ophthalmopathy and Graves' hyperthyroidism. Study in general: Stable hyperthyroidism meant no ophthalmopathy within 18 months of follow-up.

People with hyperthyroidism were aged 18 to 65 and newly diagnosed, under 2 months' duration. None of the included patients had other autoimmune diseases, uncontrolled infections, pregnancy or lactation, as these led to exclusion. As diagnostic evidence, clinical symptoms, serum thyroxine, TRAb, thyroid ultrasound and orbital computed tomography were relied upon. The CDR3 has 13 amino acids. Germline trimming cut 10 bases from V and 13 bases from J; bases unmatched to any gene: 14. Germline V CDR1 and CDR2: LNHDA, SQIVND (reference sequence). For repertoire sequencing, the TCR beta CDR3 regions were amplified from RNA transcripts. Investigators did first-round RT-PCR with HTBI primers, then second-round multiplex PCR. TCRdb ran MiXCR on the multiplex PCR reads and lists one entry per CDR3 protein. The profile shows over a million distinct CDR3 sequences, roughly 35% of them singletons.

The chain is built from TRBV19 and TRBJ1-5; 9 bases agree with TRBD1. Sequencing used peripheral blood or thyroid tissue (not recorded which). The sequence derives from an adult man with Graves' hyperthyroidism. The CDR3 sequence is CATTMDRGRDQHF. The CDR3 bases are TGTGCCACCACGATGGACAGGGGTCGGGATCAGCATTTT. The complete variable domain, with remaining parts taken from reference TRBV19 and TRBJ1-5, reads DGGITQSPKYLFRKEGQNVTLSCEQNLNHDAMYWYRQDPGQGLRLIYYSQIVNDFQKGDIAEGYSVSREKKESFPLTVTSAQKNPTAFYLCATTMDRGRDQHFGDGTRLSIL.